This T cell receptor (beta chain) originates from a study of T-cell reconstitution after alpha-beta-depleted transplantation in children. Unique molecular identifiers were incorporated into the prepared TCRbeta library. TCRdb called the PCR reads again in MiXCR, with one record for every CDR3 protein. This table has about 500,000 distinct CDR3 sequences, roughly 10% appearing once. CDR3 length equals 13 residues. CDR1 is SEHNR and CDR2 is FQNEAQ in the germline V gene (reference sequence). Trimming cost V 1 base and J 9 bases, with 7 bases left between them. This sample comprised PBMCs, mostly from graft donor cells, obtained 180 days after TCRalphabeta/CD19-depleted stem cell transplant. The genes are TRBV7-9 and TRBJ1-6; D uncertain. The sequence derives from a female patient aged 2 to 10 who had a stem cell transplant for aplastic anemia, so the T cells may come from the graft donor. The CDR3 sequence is CASSLEGFSPLHF. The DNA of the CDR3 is TGTGCCAGCAGCTTAGAAGGTTTTTCACCCCTCCACTTT.